This T cell receptor beta chain appears in the sequencing data of a study of OX40 agonist ivuxolimab in advanced cancers. The assay was immunoSEQ multiplex PCR, and TCRdb's table has in-frame clones only and misses some. The profile shows tens of thousands of clones, approximately 80% of them singletons. The V gene lost 5 bases and the J gene lost 9 bases, with 14 bases spanning the gap. Germline loops: CDR1 GTSNPN, CDR2 SVGIG (reference sequence). This CDR3 is 12 amino acids long. The receptor's source is an adult with an advanced solid tumor such as melanoma, head and neck, liver or kidney cancer. The chain recombines TRBV30 with TRBJ2-1; D call uncertain. Source: CD4+ or CD8+ T cells sorted from blood, taken in a trial of the OX40 agonist ivuxolimab. The CDR3 here is CAWGRSGLEQFF. CDR3 coding DNA: TGTGCCTGGGGGCGATCGGGTCTTGAGCAGTTCTTC. Complete variable domain (other parts from reference TRBV30 and TRBJ2-1): SQTIHQWPATLVQPVGSPLSLECTVEGTSNPNLYWYRQAAGRGLQLLFYSVGIGQISSEVPQNLSASRPQDRQFILSSKKLLLSDSGFYLCAWGRSGLEQFFGPGTRLTVL.